These 16 T cell receptor beta chains share one sample of origin, sequenced in a study of T cells after yellow fever vaccination. TCRdb reprocessed the 5' RACE reads with MiXCR, giving one entry per CDR3 protein. This table has nearly 550,000 distinct CDR3 sequences, under 25% appearing once. This specimen consisted of PBMCs, obtained 15 days after the yellow fever booster vaccination. Source of these receptors: a man younger than 40 who received the YFV17D yellow fever vaccine.

The V and J genes are TRBV27 and TRBJ2-6; 13 bases are shared with TRBD2. The CDR3 loop spans 19 amino acids. Per the germline V gene, CDR1 is MNHEY and CDR2 is SMNVEV (reference sequence). After removal of 7 bases from V and 4 bases from J, the junction contained 13 bases not matched to a gene. The CDR3 nucleotides are TGTGCCAGCACTTCAGGGACTAGCGGGACACCGGGGGGGGCCAACGTCCTGACTTTC. It encodes CASTSGTSGTPGGANVLTF.

The CDR3 DNA follows: TGTGCCAGCAGCCTATTAGGACAGACCCAAGAGACCCAGTACTTC. Translated, it gives CASSLLGQTQETQYF. The chain employs TRBV3-1 and TRBJ2-5; maybe TRBD1 (6 bases). This CDR3 has 15 residues. Trimming stripped 4 bases from V and 1 base from J, with 13 bases between. CDR1 and CDR2 from the germline V gene are LGHDT and YNNKEL (reference sequence).

Only a few counts were recorded for this clonotype. This chain links TRBV9 with TRBJ2-5, with TRBD2 as a possible D gene (7 bases). With 5 bases removed from V and 5 bases from J, the gap between germline ends came to 25 bases. CDR3 length: 17 residues. Germline V gene sequence: CDR1 SGDLS, CDR2 YYNGEE. CDR3 DNA sequence: TGTGCCAGCAGTCCGGGCTCGGGGGGCCCCCTCATGGAGACCCAGTACTTC. This gives the protein CASSPGSGGPLMETQYF.

This clonotype was recorded a few times. The J gene is TRBJ2-7, the V gene TRBV20-1; D possibly corresponds to TRBD2 (6 bases). Germline CDR1 and CDR2: DFQATT and SNEGSKA (reference sequence). The V and J ends lost 4 bases and 6 bases respectively, with 19 bases between them. There are 14 residues in the CDR3. The CDR3 bases are TGCAGTGCTACCAGACTAGGAGACAGCTTCGAGCAGTACTTC. This translates into CSATRLGDSFEQYF.

J is TRBJ2-5 and V is TRBV29-1, with 11 nucleotides matching TRBD2. Germline V CDR1 and CDR2: SQVTM, ANQGSEA. The trim removed 7 bases at V and 1 base at J, leaving 5 bases unmatched. The CDR3 loop spans 14 amino acids. The CDR3 sequence: CSGGLAGSQETQYF. CDR3 coding DNA: TGCAGCGGCGGACTAGCGGGCTCCCAAGAGACCCAGTACTTC. Full variable domain (missing parts from reference TRBV29-1 and TRBJ2-5): SAVISQKPSRDICQRGTSLTIQCQVDSQVTMMFWYRQQPGQSLTLIATANQGSEATYESGFVIDKFPISRPNLTFSTLTVSNMSPEDSSIYLCSGGLAGSQETQYFGPGTRLLVL.

J is TRBJ2-1 and V is TRBV9; D might be TRBD2 (6 bases). Germline CDR1 SGDLS, CDR2 YYNGEE. With 0 bases removed from V and 0 bases from J, the gap between germline ends came to 13 bases. The CDR3 spans 17 residues. The CDR3 nucleotides are TGTGCCAGCAGCGTAGGTCAGGGCGGGATCTCCTACAATGAGCAGTTCTTC. Translating gives CASSVGQGGISYNEQFF.

The chain combines TRBV5-1 with TRBJ2-7; 7 nucleotides agree with TRBD2. Germline CDR1 is SGHRS and CDR2 is YFSETQ. V gave up 0 bases and J gave up 0 bases; unmatched junction bases: 3. CDR3 length equals 15 residues. This CDR3 reads CASSLAGRSSYEQYF. DNA of the CDR3: TGCGCCAGCAGCTTGGCCGGGAGGAGCTCCTACGAGCAGTACTTC.

The V gene is TRBV29-1, the J gene TRBJ2-1, with D hard to call. The V gene's germline CDR1 is SQVTM and CDR2 ANQGSEA. The V gene lost 6 bases and the J gene lost 2 bases, with 5 bases spanning the gap. CDR3 length: 11 residues. CDR3 nucleotides: TGCAGCGTGAGGCCCTACAATGAGCAGTTCTTC. It yields the protein CSVRPYNEQFF.

This clonotype showed up just a few times. The CDR3 spells CSARGFGTAENTGELFF. CDR3 bases: TGCAGTGCTAGAGGTTTTGGGACCGCAGAGAACACCGGGGAGCTGTTTTTT. This chain links TRBV20-1 with TRBJ2-2, with D tentatively TRBD1 or TRBD2 (5 bases each). This CDR3 contains 17 residues. V shed 1 base and J shed 1 base, with 16 bases lying between them. The V gene's germline CDR1 is DFQATT and CDR2 SNEGSKA (reference sequence).

The CDR3 nucleotides read TGCGCCAGCAGCCAAGTTGGACAGGGAGTCGACGAGCAGTACTTC. This encodes CASSQVGQGVDEQYF. V usage is TRBV4-3 and J usage is TRBJ2-7; 8 bases align to TRBD1. Trimming removed 1 base from V and 5 bases from J; junction bases left unmatched: 7. Germline CDR1 is LGHNA and CDR2 is YSLEER. The CDR3 has 15 amino acids.

This chain links TRBV5-6 with TRBJ2-6; maybe TRBD1 (6 bases). The CDR3 runs 15 residues. Trimming stripped 1 base from V and 2 bases from J, with 7 bases between. Germline CDR1 reads SGHDT; CDR2 reads YYEEEE. CDR3 residues: CASSLWGPGANVLTF. DNA of the CDR3: TGTGCCAGCAGCTTGTGGGGGCCTGGGGCCAACGTCCTGACTTTC.

This clonotype appeared a few times. The chain uses TRBV5-1 and TRBJ1-1; possible D gene TRBD1, 5 bases. V dropped 4 bases and J dropped 5 bases, with 15 bases sitting between them. This CDR3 region has 14 residues. CDR1 and CDR2 from the germline V gene are SGHRS and YFSETQ. CDR3 nucleotide sequence: TGCGCCAGCAGCCGCTCCGGGGGGGGGACTGAAGCTTTCTTT. Its translation: CASSRSGGGTEAFF.

This clonotype turned up a few times. The chain employs TRBV12-3 or TRBV12-4 and TRBJ2-7; perhaps TRBD2 as D (5 bases). CDR3 length: 14 residues. Trimming pared 7 bases from V and 1 base from J, leaving 14 bases between. The CDR3 protein is CASNFGGRSYEQYF. The CDR3 DNA sequence: TGTGCCAGCAATTTCGGAGGAAGGTCCTACGAGCAGTACTTC.

A few counts support this clonotype. V and J are TRBV7-2 and TRBJ2-3; unclear D gene. This CDR3 is 14 amino acids long. Germline V gene lookup returns CDR1 SGHTA and CDR2 FQGNSA. The ends were cut back, 1 base at V and 7 bases at J, with 12 bases in the middle. Written as DNA, the CDR3 is TGTGCCAGCAGCTTAGGGCCCCAGCGATATACGCAGTATTTT. The encoded protein is CASSLGPQRYTQYF.

V is TRBV7-2 and J is TRBJ2-3; possibly TRBD1 for D (6 bases). Germline V gene lookup returns CDR1 SGHTA and CDR2 FQGNSA. The CDR3 totals 17 residues. The V end lost 3 bases, the J end lost 4 bases, and 20 bases lay between the germline ends. The CDR3 nucleotides read TGTGCCAGCAGCTTTACACAGGGTCATGGTTTGGCAGATACGCAGTATTTT. It is translated as CASSFTQGHGLADTQYF.

In its sample, this clonotype was seen a few times. The gene calls are TRBV6-5 and TRBJ2-7, with a possible D match to TRBD1 (5 bases). This CDR3 contains 15 residues. Trimming took off 4 bases at V and 4 bases at J, with 17 bases between the two ends. Germline-derived CDR1 and CDR2 are MNHEY and SVGAGI. CDR3 DNA sequence: TGTGCCAGCAGTTTCCAAGACAGTGACACTTACGAGCAGTACTTC. Translated: CASSFQDSDTYEQYF.